This TCR beta chain was sequenced during a study of naive and memory T cell subsets. Adult healthy volunteers gave 2.5 ml peripheral blood for whole-blood RNA. A UMI-containing oligonucleotide was joined by 3' ligation to the TCR cDNA template. Alpha and beta constant region primers primed reverse transcription for blood and skin samples. Four PCR rounds used nested alpha and beta constant region primers plus the SP2 primer. MiXCR, applied by TCRdb to the 5' RACE reads, yields one record per CDR3 protein. The sample yields 25,000 to 30,000 distinct CDR3 sequences, approximately 20% seen once. Between the trimmed V and J ends, which lost 2 bases and 2 bases, there was a span of 6 bases. The germline gives CDR1 KGHSY, CDR2 FQNENV. The CDR3 covers 13 residues.

The receptor comes from a female donor in good health. The chain uses TRBV16 and TRBJ1-1; unclear D gene. CDR3 DNA sequence: TGTGCCAGCAGCCAAATGGGAAACACTGAAGCTTTCTTT. Protein sequence: CASSQMGNTEAFF.